This T cell receptor beta chain was documented in a study of blood T cells in healthy people across ages. Study-level findings and limits: Age brought a roughly linear fall in TCR beta diversity measured per million T cells. As naive T cell percentage varied, TCR beta diversity correlated strongly with it.

The CDR3 is 17 residues long. Germline V gene lookup returns CDR1 MNHNS and CDR2 SASEGT. Extraction yielded at least 5 micrograms of total RNA per sample. On this clonotype: No antigen is known for it.

Using a J-beta primer mix together with a sample-barcoded 5' primer, a second PCR was run for about 6 to 11 cycles. MiXCR, applied by TCRdb to the 5' RACE reads, yields one record per CDR3 protein. The table includes about 780,000 distinct CDR3 sequences, around a quarter detected once. The same sample was also used in a study of T cells of mothers and their children.

The sequence came from a boy between 5 and 17 years old in good health. Sequencing was carried out using blood. The chain couples TRBV6-1 to TRBJ2-1, with D perhaps matching TRBD1 (5 bases). The J call may be faulty, since TRBJ2-5 better matches the DNA end. In DNA, the CDR3 is TGTGCCAGCAGTGCCGGACAATCCCAGGCGACTTTTGAGACCCAGTACTTC. Amino acids: CASSAGQSQATFETQYF.